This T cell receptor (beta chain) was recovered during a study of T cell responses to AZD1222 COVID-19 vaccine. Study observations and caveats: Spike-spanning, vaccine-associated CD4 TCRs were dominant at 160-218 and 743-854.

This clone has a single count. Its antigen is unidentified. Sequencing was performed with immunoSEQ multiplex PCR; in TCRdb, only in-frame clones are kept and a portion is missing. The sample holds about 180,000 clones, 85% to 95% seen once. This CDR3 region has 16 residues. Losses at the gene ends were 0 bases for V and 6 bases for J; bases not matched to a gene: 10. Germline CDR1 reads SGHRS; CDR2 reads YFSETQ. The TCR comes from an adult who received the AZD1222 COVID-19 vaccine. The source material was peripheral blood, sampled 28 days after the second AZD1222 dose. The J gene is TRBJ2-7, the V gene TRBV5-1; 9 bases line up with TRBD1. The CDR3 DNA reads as TGCGCCAGCAGCTTGGGCCCCGACAGGGGGAGATCCGAGCAGTACTTC. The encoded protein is CASSLGPDRGRSEQYF.